The TCR beta chain under discussion was sequenced for a study of identical twins. Whole-study results and caveats: Twins shared out-of-frame alpha sequences with excess low generation probability. With abundant cord blood beta clonotypes, insertions were fewer; memory repertoires showed no such pattern.

TCRdb analysed the 5' RACE reads with MiXCR anew, one entry per CDR3 protein. Of over 250,000 distinct CDR3 sequences in the sample, over 8.5% were seen once. J gave up 10 bases and V 0 bases, and 5 bases lay outside the gene matches. CDR3 size: 15 residues. Per the germline V gene, CDR1 is SEHNR and CDR2 is FQNEAQ (reference sequence). This clonotype was picked up many times. Its antigen is as yet unknown. Separately, the same data were catalogued under a study of yellow fever vaccine responses in identical twins.

What was sequenced was CD8+ T cells sorted from blood. The chain employs TRBV7-9 and TRBJ2-1; 11 bases are a match to TRBD2. This sequence was found in a woman younger than 30 in good health. CDR3 amino acids: CASSLALAGGPEQFF. The CDR3 nucleotides are TGTGCCAGCAGCTTAGCGCTAGCGGGGGGCCCGGAGCAGTTCTTC.